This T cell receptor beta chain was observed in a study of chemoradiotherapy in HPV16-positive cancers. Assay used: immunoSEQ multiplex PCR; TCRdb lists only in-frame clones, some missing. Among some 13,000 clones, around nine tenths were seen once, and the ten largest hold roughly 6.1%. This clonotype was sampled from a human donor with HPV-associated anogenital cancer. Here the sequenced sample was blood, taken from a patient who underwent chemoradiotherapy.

CDR3 sequence reads: CASSGFPLFPGGYTF. DNA for the CDR3: TGTGCCAGCAGCGGTTTCCCGTTATTCCCGGGGGGCTACACCTTC. The V gene is TRBV9, the J gene TRBJ1-2; the D is unclear. The CDR3 runs 15 residues. Germline V gives CDR1 SGDLS, CDR2 YYNGEE. The V gene lost 3 bases and the J gene lost 8 bases, with 20 bases spanning the gap.